Shown below are 32 T cell receptor beta chains from a single sample sequenced in a study of CD8 T cells in ankylosing spondylitis. TCRdb fed the 5' RACE reads into MiXCR, producing one record per CDR3 protein. The profile covers a few hundred thousand distinct CDR3 sequences, with more than 9% appearing a single time and more than 7% taken by the ten largest. Sample: blood, either unsorted or a sorted T cell fraction (not recorded which). The receptors here all came from a female donor with ankylosing spondylitis or in good health (not recorded which).

Many counts were recorded for this clonotype. The chain joins TRBV5-4 to TRBJ2-2; D not certain. Trimming removed 1 base from V and 5 bases from J, with 21 bases in between. Germline V gene data show CDR1 as SGHNT and CDR2 as YYREEE (reference sequence). The CDR3 is made up of 18 amino acids. CDR3 loop: CASSLLPSRSSATGELFF. DNA of the CDR3: TGTGCCAGCAGCTTGCTCCCCTCTAGAAGCTCGGCGACCGGGGAGCTGTTTTTT.

The sample holds many counts of this clonotype. V gene TRBV5-1 combines with J gene TRBJ2-1; no firm D call. V lost 4 bases and J 4 bases, leaving 6 bases between the germline ends. Germline values: CDR1 SGHRS, CDR2 YFSETQ. The CDR3 extends over 12 amino acids. CDR3 region: CASSPGYNEQFF. The CDR3 bases are TGCGCCAGCAGCCCCGGATACAATGAGCAGTTCTTC. The whole variable domain, remainder taken from reference TRBV5-1 and TRBJ2-1, is KAGVTQTPRYLIKTRGQQVTLSCSPISGHRSVSWYQQTPGQGLQFLFEYFSETQRNKGNFPGRFSGRQFSNSRSEMNVSTLELGDSALYLCASSPGYNEQFFGPGTRLTVL.

This clonotype was observed a handful of times. V gene TRBV3-1 combines with J gene TRBJ2-6; 7 bases line up with TRBD1. Trimming cost V 3 bases and J 0 bases; bases outside gene matches: 5. The CDR3 contains 17 residues. In germline, CDR1 is LGHDT, CDR2 YNNKEL (reference sequence). For the CDR3, the DNA is TGTGCCAGCAGCCAGGGGGACAGTTACTCTGGGGCCAACGTCCTGACTTTC. It codes for CASSQGDSYSGANVLTF.

At least ten counts were recorded for this clonotype. Germline is not matched at one junction end, which may reflect a read error. The chain combines TRBV6-5 with TRBJ1-1; possible D gene TRBD1, 6 bases. This CDR3 comprises 13 residues. Germline lookup yields CDR1 MNHEY and CDR2 SVGAGI. The CDR3 bases are TGTGCCAGCAGTGACTCCGGGACAACGAAAGCTTTCTTT. It translates to CASSDSGTTKAFF.

This clonotype showed up many times. The V call is TRBV20-1, the J call TRBJ1-5, with 7 bases fitting TRBD1. After removal of 3 bases from V and 4 bases from J, the junction contained 9 bases not matched to a gene. The CDR3 consists of 15 residues. Germline V CDR1 and CDR2: DFQATT, SNEGSKA (reference sequence). The DNA of the CDR3 is TGCAGTGCTAGGCCTGAGGGGGCTCCAAATCAGCCCCAGCATTTT. Protein: CSARPEGAPNQPQHF.

Turning to this clonotype: Just one base apart from a much larger clone, this may be a read error. The V gene is TRBV6-5, the J gene TRBJ2-1; the D gene is possibly TRBD2 (6 bases). This CDR3 contains 17 residues. The germline V gene has CDR1 MNHEY and CDR2 SVGAGI. In DNA, the CDR3 is TGTGCCAGCAGTTGGTCGGTTGACGGGAGTAGGTACAATGAGCAGCTCTTC. Amino acids: CASSWSVDGSRYNEQLF.

This clonotype was seen only a few times. V usage is TRBV11-2 and J usage is TRBJ1-6; tentatively, D is TRBD1 (6 bases). The CDR3 is made up of 15 amino acids. V lost 5 bases and J 7 bases, leaving 15 bases between the germline ends. CDR1 SGHAT and CDR2 FQNNGV come from the germline V gene. The CDR3 is CASSVQGTGNSPLHF. The CDR3 coding sequence is TGTGCCAGCAGCGTACAGGGCACGGGCAATTCACCCCTCCACTTT.

In this sample, this clonotype turned up many times. The gene calls are TRBV2 and TRBJ2-7; D is unclear. The V gene lost 6 bases and the J gene lost 3 bases, with 15 bases spanning the gap. The V gene's germline CDR1 is SNHLY and CDR2 FYNNEI. This CDR3 comprises 14 residues. The CDR3 DNA reads TGTGCCAGCAGCGCCGAACACAGACTCTACGAGCAGTACTTC. Protein sequence: CASSAEHRLYEQYF.

At least ten counts were recorded for this clonotype. The chain recombines TRBV5-8 with TRBJ2-5; D is unclear. The CDR3 length is 12 residues. Between the trimmed V and J ends, which lost 4 bases and 5 bases, there was a span of 9 bases. Germline V gene lookup returns CDR1 SGHTS and CDR2 YDEGEE. CDR3 region: CASSQVRETQYF. CDR3 in DNA: TGTGCCAGCAGCCAGGTCCGGGAGACCCAGTACTTC.

Many counts were recorded for this clonotype. The V gene is TRBV7-9, the J gene TRBJ1-2; possibly TRBD1 for D (6 bases). CDR1 is SEHNR, CDR2 FQNEAQ, per germline (reference sequence). The CDR3 runs 14 residues. V gave up 7 bases and J gave up 7 bases, with 19 bases separating them. This CDR3 reads CASTPLGEGGGYTF. CDR3 bases: TGTGCCAGCACCCCCCTGGGGGAAGGGGGTGGCTACACCTTC.

This clonotype showed up just once. This sequence joins TRBV4-2 and TRBJ2-7; a weak D match, TRBD2 (5 bases). This CDR3 is 15 amino acids long. The V gene lost 4 bases and the J gene lost 3 bases, with 16 bases spanning the gap. The germline V gene has CDR1 LGHNA and CDR2 YNFKEQ. The CDR3 here is CASSRDRGTNYEQYF. DNA of the CDR3: TGTGCCAGCAGCCGAGACCGGGGAACCAACTACGAGCAGTACTTC.

This clonotype has ten or more counts. This CDR3 reads CASSLGGVRNNEQFF. The CDR3 DNA follows: TGTGCCAGCAGCTTAGGGGGTGTTAGGAACAATGAGCAGTTCTTC. The chain is built from TRBV7-9 and TRBJ2-1; no firm D call. CDR3 length: 15 amino acids. Trimming removed 1 base at V and 5 bases at J, with 12 bases between. From germline, CDR1 is SEHNR and CDR2 FQNEAQ (reference sequence).

The sample holds many counts of this clonotype. This rearrangement joins TRBV2 to TRBJ1-5; D call uncertain. This CDR3 spans 14 amino acids. CDR1 is SNHLY, CDR2 FYNNEI, per germline. Between the trimmed V and J ends, which lost 6 bases and 5 bases, there was a span of 14 bases. Written as DNA, the CDR3 is TGTGCCAGCAGAGAGGTCCAGAGGGATCAGCCCCAGCATTTT. This gives the protein CASREVQRDQPQHF.

The rearrangement joins TRBV5-5 to TRBJ1-2; weak D call: TRBD1 (6 bases). The germline CDR1 and CDR2 sequences are SGHKS and YYEKEE (reference sequence). V was shortened by 0 bases and J by 7 bases, with 13 bases between the two germline ends. This CDR3 region has 14 residues. The CDR3 DNA follows: TGTGCCAGCAGCTTGGAACAGGGTCGATTTGGCTACACCTTC. Protein: CASSLEQGRFGYTF.

This clonotype has ten or more counts. This rearrangement joins TRBV6-2 or TRBV6-3 to TRBJ2-7, with D possibly being TRBD1 (6 bases). This CDR3 comprises 14 residues. V gave up 7 bases and J gave up 1 base, with 14 bases separating them. The germline gives CDR1 MNHEY, CDR2 SVGEGT. The CDR3, as DNA: TGTGCCAGCAATCTACAGGGTATTTCCTACGAGCAGTACTTC. It yields the protein CASNLQGISYEQYF.

The sample holds many counts of this clonotype. J is TRBJ2-1 and V is TRBV27; D call uncertain. Trimming removed 5 bases from V and 7 bases from J, with 12 bases in between. This CDR3 has 13 residues. The germline V gene has CDR1 MNHEY and CDR2 SMNVEV (reference sequence). The DNA of the CDR3 is TGTGCCAGCAGTCCCGGGCCGAGGAATGAGCAGTTCTTC. Translation gives CASSPGPRNEQFF.

The table lists this clonotype with a few counts. The genes are TRBV7-2 and TRBJ2-5, with D perhaps given as TRBD1 or TRBD2 (6 bases each). Looked up from germline, CDR1 is SGHTA and CDR2 is FQGNSA. CDR3 size: 15 residues. V lost 1 base, J lost 5 bases, and 14 bases lay in between. The CDR3 region is CASSLVGGGHETQYF. As DNA, the CDR3 is TGTGCCAGCAGCTTAGTAGGAGGGGGGCACGAGACCCAGTACTTC.

This clonotype was seen a few times. The chain couples TRBV20-1 to TRBJ2-5, with D possibly TRBD1 on 5 matching bases. With 5 bases removed from V and 1 base from J, the gap between germline ends came to 17 bases. CDR1 and CDR2 from the germline V gene are DFQATT and SNEGSKA (reference sequence). CDR3 length: 15 amino acids. DNA for the CDR3: TGCAGTGCTGGCACTCCTCAGGGCTTCCAAGAGACCCAGTACTTC. This encodes CSAGTPQGFQETQYF.

The V gene is TRBV7-2, the J gene TRBJ2-2; 7 bases line up with TRBD1. J was trimmed by 5 bases and V by 4 bases; bases with no gene match: 10. The CDR3 totals 16 residues. In germline, CDR1 is SGHTA, CDR2 FQGNSA. CDR3 sequence: CASSSRTGVRTGELFF. The DNA for the CDR3 is TGTGCCAGCAGCTCCCGGACAGGAGTACGGACCGGGGAGCTGTTTTTT.

This chain joins TRBV28 and TRBJ1-5, with 7 positions matching TRBD1. Looked up from germline, CDR1 is MDHEN and CDR2 is SYDVKM. After removal of 2 bases from V and 3 bases from J, the junction contained 10 bases not matched to a gene. This CDR3 is 17 amino acids long. The CDR3 DNA reads as TGTGCCAGCAGTTTACGGCTGGACAGGAAAACCAATCAGCCCCAGCATTTT. As protein: CASSLRLDRKTNQPQHF. Drawing the rest from reference TRBV28 and TRBJ1-5, the complete variable domain is DVKVTQSSRYLVKRTGEKVFLECVQDMDHENMFWYRQDPGLGLRLIYFSYDVKMKEKGDIPEGYSVSREKKERFSLILESASTNQTSMYLCASSLRLDRKTNQPQHFGDGTRLSIL.

This clonotype was seen at least ten times. For the CDR3, the DNA is TGCAGTGCTCAGGGAGGGGCTAGGAATAATTCACCCCTCCACTTT. Protein product: CSAQGGARNNSPLHF. V is TRBV20-1 and J is TRBJ1-6; the D gene is possibly TRBD1 (5 bases). This CDR3 has 15 amino acids. Between the trimmed V and J ends, which lost 5 bases and 5 bases, there was a span of 16 bases. Germline CDR1 and CDR2: DFQATT and SNEGSKA (reference sequence).

The chain combines TRBV27 with TRBJ2-7; either TRBD1 or TRBD2 may fit D (5 bases each). Germline assignment: CDR1 MNHEY and CDR2 SMNVEV (reference sequence). Trimming stripped 2 bases from V and 4 bases from J, with 15 bases between. This CDR3 region has 15 residues. In DNA, the CDR3 is TGTGCCAGCAGTTTAACCCCCGGGACCACATACGAGCAGTACTTC. Its translation: CASSLTPGTTYEQYF.

Many counts were recorded for this clonotype. The genes are TRBV10-2 and TRBJ2-1; D is uncertain. The germline V gene has CDR1 WSHSY and CDR2 SAAADI. With 3 bases removed from V and 7 bases from J, the gap between germline ends came to 10 bases. The CDR3 is 13 amino acids. The CDR3 region has the DNA TGCGCCAGCAGTGACCCGACCGTAAATGAGCAGTTCTTC. This codes for CASSDPTVNEQFF.

This clonotype has ten or more counts. The rearrangement joins TRBV20-1 to TRBJ2-7; D is unresolved. The CDR3 is 14 amino acids. CDR1 is DFQATT, CDR2 SNEGSKA, per germline (reference sequence). Between the trimmed V and J ends, which lost 3 bases and 3 bases, there was a span of 15 bases. The CDR3 DNA reads as TGCAGTGCTAGGGAGACATCTGGATTCTACGAGCAGTACTTC. Translation: CSARETSGFYEQYF.

At least ten counts were recorded for this clonotype. The J gene is TRBJ2-3, the V gene TRBV15; the match to TRBD2 covers 11 bases. Germline CDR1 LNHNV, CDR2 YYDKDF (reference sequence). CDR3 length equals 15 residues. Losses at the gene ends were 4 bases for V and 6 bases for J; bases not matched to a gene: 6. CDR3 residues: CATSMGLAERDTQYF. CDR3 DNA sequence: TGTGCCACCAGCATGGGACTAGCGGAGAGGGATACGCAGTATTTT.

This clonotype was recorded a few times. V and J are TRBV20-1 and TRBJ2-1; D perhaps matches TRBD2 (5 bases). Between the trimmed V and J ends, which lost 3 bases and 9 bases, there was a span of 15 bases. CDR1 is DFQATT and CDR2 is SNEGSKA in the germline V gene (reference sequence). CDR3 length: 13 residues. CDR3 in DNA: TGCAGTGCTAGTAGTGGGAGCAAAGGTGAGCAGTTCTTC. Residues: CSASSGSKGEQFF.

This sequence joins TRBV5-5 and TRBJ2-5; 10 nucleotides agree with TRBD2. V shed 4 bases and J 1 base; nucleotides not matched to a gene: 7. This CDR3 has 16 amino acids. Germline loops: CDR1 SGHKS, CDR2 YYEKEE (reference sequence). In DNA form, the CDR3 reads TGTGCCAGCAGCGAATTCCGGACTAGCGGCCAAGAGACCCAGTACTTC. Its protein is CASSEFRTSGQETQYF.

This clonotype was counted ten times or more. The chain uses TRBV20-1 and TRBJ1-4, with D maybe TRBD1 (6 bases). With 0 bases removed from V and 10 bases from J, the gap between germline ends came to 9 bases. The germline CDR1 and CDR2 sequences are DFQATT and SNEGSKA (reference sequence). This CDR3 region has 12 residues. The CDR3 DNA sequence: TGCAGTGCTAGAGATGAGGGGGGAAAACTGTTTTTT. This translates into CSARDEGGKLFF.

The rearrangement joins TRBV3-1 to TRBJ1-5; D is possibly TRBD1 (6 bases). Germline assignment: CDR1 LGHDT and CDR2 YNNKEL (reference sequence). Trimming cost V 0 bases and J 4 bases, with 13 bases left between them. The CDR3 contains 16 residues. This chain's CDR3 is CASSQDISRGNQPQHF. CDR3 bases: TGTGCCAGCAGCCAAGATATAAGCAGGGGTAATCAGCCCCAGCATTTT. The full variable domain, in which reference TRBV3-1 and TRBJ1-5 provide the parts outside the CDR3, is DTAVSQTPKYLVTQMGNDKSIKCEQNLGHDTMYWYKQDSKKFLKIMFSYNNKELIINETVPNRFSPKSPDKAHLNLHINSLELGDSAVYFCASSQDISRGNQPQHFGDGTRLSIL.

This clonotype has just a few counts. The rearrangement joins TRBV7-8 to TRBJ1-5, with a possible D match to TRBD1 (5 bases). CDR1 and CDR2 from the germline V gene are SGHVS and FQNEAQ. The CDR3 extends over 15 amino acids. V lost 5 bases to trimming and J lost 7 bases, with 18 bases between them. The CDR3 DNA follows: TGTGCCAGCAGCGAGGGGCTGAGGCGGGAACAGCCCCAGCATTTT. This sequence encodes CASSEGLRREQPQHF.

There are a few counts of this clonotype. The gene calls are TRBV5-1 and TRBJ2-1; 10 bases are shared with TRBD1. The CDR3 is 13 amino acids. Trimming cost V 10 bases and J 6 bases; bases outside gene matches: 7. CDR1 and CDR2 from the germline V gene are SGHRS and YFSETQ. The CDR3 DNA is TGCGCCTCACGGGACAGGGGCCTCAATGAGCAGTTCTTC. Translation gives CASRDRGLNEQFF. The full variable domain, its missing parts supplied by reference TRBV5-1 and TRBJ2-1, is KAGVTQTPRYLIKTRGQQVTLSCSPISGHRSVSWYQQTPGQGLQFLFEYFSETQRNKGNFPGRFSGRQFSNSRSEMNVSTLELGDSALYLCASRDRGLNEQFFGPGTRLTVL.

In this sample, this clonotype turned up a few times. This rearrangement joins TRBV5-1 to TRBJ1-1; the D is unclear. Trimming stripped 0 bases from V and 0 bases from J, with 9 bases between. Per the germline V gene, CDR1 is SGHRS and CDR2 is YFSETQ. This CDR3 comprises 15 residues. The CDR3 sequence is CASSLGQAVNTEAFF. In DNA form, the CDR3 reads TGCGCCAGCAGCTTGGGGCAGGCCGTGAACACTGAAGCTTTCTTT.